Sequencing of this T cell receptor beta chain was carried out in a study of T cell responses to AZD1222 COVID-19 vaccine. The method was immunoSEQ multiplex PCR; TCRdb's version includes in-frame clones alone and lacks a portion of them. Of 120,000 to 150,000 clones in the sample, about 90% are singletons; the top ten hold around 3.8%. With 1 base removed from V and 5 bases from J, the gap between germline ends came to 12 bases. CDR3 length equals 14 residues. Per the germline V gene, CDR1 is SEHNR and CDR2 is FQNEAQ (reference sequence). Concerning this clone itself: Its antigen is unknown.

Second doses were pooled across both intervals (about 4 or about 12 weeks). Whole-study findings and limits: Repertoires were collected only later (after the peak T cell response had occurred). Females made up more of the donors, who were largely white British, and clonal diversity may have come out too low. Only six or seven AZD1222 recipients tested seropositive at baseline.

The rearrangement uses TRBV7-9 and TRBJ2-7, with D possibly being TRBD1 (5 bases). Sequenced here: peripheral blood, sampled 28 days after the second AZD1222 dose. The sequence came from an adult who received the AZD1222 COVID-19 vaccine. CDR3 region: CASSLVAGRDEQYF. CDR3 nucleotide sequence: TGTGCCAGCAGCTTAGTGGCAGGGCGCGACGAGCAGTACTTC.